This T cell receptor (beta chain) was sequenced for a study of blood T cell repertoires in COVID-19. Authors' methods: Amplification of reference gene primers was used by the study to estimate nucleated cell counts. Method: immunoSEQ multiplex PCR; TCRdb's copy keeps in-frame clones and lacks some. That table furnishes V, J and clone size, whereas the DNA furnished D and trimming. The top ten hold about 1.3% of the sample, which has around 130,000 clones, more than 70% seen once. CDR3 length: 11 amino acids. Germline loops: CDR1 LNHDA, CDR2 SQIVND (reference sequence). Deletions cut 2 bases from V and 8 bases from J, with 3 bases between.

The receptor comes from a man in his sixties with acute or convalescent COVID-19. The sample comprised peripheral blood. The chain joins TRBV19 to TRBJ1-4; D not certain. In DNA, the CDR3 is TGTGCCAGTAGTATACAGGAAAAACTGTTTTTT. Its protein is CASSIQEKLFF.